Shown below are 13 T cell receptor beta chains from a single sample sequenced in a study of blood T cell repertoires in COVID-19. This table comes from immunoSEQ multiplex PCR, and its TCRdb copy is limited to in-frame clones, with some not included. The sample holds roughly 97,000 clones, roughly four fifths seen once. The specimen was peripheral blood. These receptors all come from a man between 60 and 75 years old with acute or convalescent COVID-19.

This clone was recorded a few times. The V and J genes are TRBV6-5 and TRBJ2-3; D not certain. The CDR3 sequence is 13 residues long. Germline-derived CDR1 and CDR2 are MNHEY and SVGAGI. V dropped 5 bases and J dropped 6 bases, with 12 bases sitting between them. This CDR3 is CASSPQIKDTQYF. The CDR3, as DNA: TGTGCCAGCAGTCCCCAGATCAAGGATACGCAGTATTTT.

The genes are TRBV25-1 and TRBJ1-6, with D perhaps TRBD1 (5 bases). Germline CDR1 and CDR2: MGHDK and SYGVNS. CDR3 length: 14 residues. Trimming removed 1 base from V and 6 bases from J, with 7 bases in between. The CDR3 reads CASSESQGNSPLHF. The CDR3 nucleotides are TGTGCCAGCAGTGAATCTCAGGGTAATTCACCCCTCCACTTT.

The chain has TRBV30 and TRBJ1-6; tentatively, D is TRBD1 (5 bases). V lost 4 bases to trimming and J lost 9 bases, with 13 bases between them. Germline V gene sequence: CDR1 GTSNPN, CDR2 SVGIG (reference sequence). CDR3 size: 13 residues. CDR3 loop: CAWNSVGGSPLHF. The DNA of the CDR3 is TGTGCCTGGAACTCAGTGGGGGGTTCACCCCTCCACTTT.

This clone has at least ten counts. The genes are TRBV7-9 and TRBJ2-3, with 7 bases that match TRBD1. With 2 bases clipped from V and 1 base from J, the junction kept 6 bases outside the gene matches. The length of the CDR3 is 16 residues. Germline CDR1 reads SEHNR; CDR2 reads FQNEAQ (reference sequence). CDR3 in amino acids: CASSLQAGGGTDTQYF. The CDR3 nucleotides are TGTGCCAGCAGCTTACAGGCAGGGGGAGGCACAGATACGCAGTATTTT.

This clone was seen only once. This same CDR3 is encoded by further DNA sequences in the sample. The V gene is TRBV6-4, the J gene TRBJ2-3, with 7 bases that match TRBD1. The CDR3 is 14 amino acids. V dropped 2 bases and J dropped 3; count of bases not matched to a gene: 2. CDR1 and CDR2 from the germline V gene are MRHNA and SNTAGT. CDR3 nucleotides: TGTGCCAGCAGTGACAGGGGGCGTACAGATACGCAGTATTTT. As protein: CASSDRGRTDTQYF.

The chain uses TRBV9 and TRBJ1-1; weak D call: TRBD1 (6 bases). In germline, CDR1 is SGDLS, CDR2 YYNGEE. The CDR3 spans 15 residues. With 4 bases removed from V and 1 base from J, the gap between germline ends came to 14 bases. The CDR3 loop reads CASSNIGQTNTEAFF. The CDR3 DNA is TGTGCCAGCAGCAATATCGGACAGACGAACACTGAAGCTTTCTTT. The full variable domain, with the rest looked up from reference TRBV9 and TRBJ1-1, is DSGVTQTPKHLITATGQRVTLRCSPRSGDLSVYWYQQSLDQGLQFLIQYYNGEERAKGNILERFSAQQFPDLHSELNLSSLELGDSALYFCASSNIGQTNTEAFFGQGTRLTVV.

The V gene is TRBV7-2, the J gene TRBJ1-5; 9 positions agree with TRBD1. Germline assignment: CDR1 SGHTA and CDR2 FQGNSA. The CDR3 has 15 residues. The V gene end was trimmed by 0 bases and the J gene end by 4 bases; junction bases not matched to a gene: 1. For the CDR3, the DNA is TGTGCCAGCAGCTTAGCCGGGACAGGGAATCAGCCCCAGCATTTT. This translates into CASSLAGTGNQPQHF. The entire variable domain, with the rest obtained from reference TRBV7-2 and TRBJ1-5, is as follows: GAGVSQSPSNKVTEKGKDVELRCDPISGHTALYWYRQSLGQGLEFLIYFQGNSAPDKSGLPSDRFSAERTGGSVSTLTIQRTQQEDSAVYLCASSLAGTGNQPQHFGDGTRLSIL.

This clone showed up just a few times. The genes are TRBV11-3 and TRBJ2-3; TRBD2 aligns across 7 bases. This CDR3 is 17 amino acids long. Trimming at V came to 1 base and at J to 4 bases, leaving 11 bases not matched to a gene. Germline CDR1 SGHNT, CDR2 YENEEA. The CDR3 loop reads CASSLGLADGLADTQYF. The CDR3 nucleotides are TGTGCCAGCAGCTTAGGGCTAGCGGACGGGTTGGCAGATACGCAGTATTTT.

The chain links TRBV5-5 to TRBJ1-2, with 12 positions matching TRBD1. Germline CDR1 is SGHKS and CDR2 is YYEKEE (reference sequence). This CDR3 is 15 amino acids long. V gave up 2 bases and J gave up 8 bases; unmatched junction bases: 7. Written as DNA, the CDR3 is TGTGCCAGCAGCTTTGGGACAGGGGGCGCCCGGGGCTACACCTTC. It encodes CASSFGTGGARGYTF.

The chain employs TRBV6-4 and TRBJ1-2; 8 bases map to TRBD1. Trimming removed 4 bases from V and 4 bases from J; junction bases left unmatched: 5. The CDR3 extends over 14 amino acids. Germline CDR1 is MRHNA and CDR2 is SNTAGT. CDR3 residues: CASSADRASYGYTF. The CDR3 DNA is TGTGCCAGCAGTGCGGACAGGGCGTCCTATGGCTACACCTTC.

The CDR3 DNA sequence: TGTGCCAGTAGTCCCCCGGGGGGGAGTCTCTCCTACAATGAGCAGTTCTTC. Translation: CASSPPGGSLSYNEQFF. V is TRBV19 and J is TRBJ2-1; 8 nucleotides agree with TRBD2. The CDR3 runs 17 residues. Germline lookup yields CDR1 LNHDA and CDR2 SQIVND (reference sequence). Unmatched junction bases numbered 9, after V lost 5 bases and J lost 0 bases.

The chain combines TRBV5-1 with TRBJ1-1; 7 positions agree with TRBD1. Germline assignment: CDR1 SGHRS and CDR2 YFSETQ. This CDR3 contains 15 residues. V shed 3 bases and J 1 base; nucleotides not matched to a gene: 6. CDR3 DNA: TGCGCCAGCAGCTCCGGACAGGCGACGAACACTGAAGCTTTCTTT. Protein: CASSSGQATNTEAFF.

The chain joins TRBV5-1 to TRBJ2-1; D gene ambiguous. This CDR3 comprises 15 residues. Germline-derived CDR1 and CDR2 are SGHRS and YFSETQ. Trimming stripped 0 bases from V and 0 bases from J, with 7 bases between. CDR3 DNA sequence: TGCGCCAGCAGCTTGGTAGTAGACTCCTACAATGAGCAGTTCTTC. Its protein is CASSLVVDSYNEQFF.